The source of this T cell receptor beta chain is a study of identical twins. Overall study results and limits: Out-of-frame alpha sequences shared by twins showed excess low generation probability.

The table lists this clonotype with a few counts. Antigen specificity is unknown. TCRdb redid the calling of the 5' RACE reads with MiXCR, one entry per CDR3 protein. The data contain more than 1.5 million distinct CDR3 sequences, about 31% of them singletons. CDR3 size: 12 residues. Germline-derived CDR1 and CDR2 are MNHNY and SVGAGI (reference sequence). V was trimmed by 6 bases and J by 2 bases, leaving 8 bases between them. Sequenced input: cord blood. This rearrangement joins TRBV6-6 to TRBJ2-7; D unresolved. The receptor was derived from a newborn girl in good health. The CDR3 DNA follows: TGTGCCAGCAGCGATCAACCCTACGAGCAGTACTTC. It specifies CASSDQPYEQYF.